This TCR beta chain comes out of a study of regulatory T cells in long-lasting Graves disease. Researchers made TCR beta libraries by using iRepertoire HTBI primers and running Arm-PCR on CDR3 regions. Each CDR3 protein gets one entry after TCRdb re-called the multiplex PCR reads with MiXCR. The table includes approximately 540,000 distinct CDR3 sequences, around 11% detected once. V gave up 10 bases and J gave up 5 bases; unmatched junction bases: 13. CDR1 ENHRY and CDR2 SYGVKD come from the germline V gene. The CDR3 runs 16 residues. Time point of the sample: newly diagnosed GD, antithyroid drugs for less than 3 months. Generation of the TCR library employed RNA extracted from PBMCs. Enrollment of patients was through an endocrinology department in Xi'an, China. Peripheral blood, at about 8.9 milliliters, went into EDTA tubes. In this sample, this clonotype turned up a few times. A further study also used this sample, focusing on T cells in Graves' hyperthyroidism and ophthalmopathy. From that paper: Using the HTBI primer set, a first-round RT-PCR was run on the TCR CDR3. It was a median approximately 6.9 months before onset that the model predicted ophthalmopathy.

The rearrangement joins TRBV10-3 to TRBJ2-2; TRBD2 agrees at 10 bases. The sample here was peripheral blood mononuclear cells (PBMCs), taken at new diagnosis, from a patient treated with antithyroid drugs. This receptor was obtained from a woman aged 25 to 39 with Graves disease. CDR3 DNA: TGTGCCACCAGACCTAGCGGGAGAGAATGGACCGGGGAGCTGTTTTTT. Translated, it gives CATRPSGREWTGELFF.